These 8 T cell receptor beta chains originate from one sample sequenced in a study of cytomegalovirus exposure and HLA in healthy donors. The study ran its PCR with 60 Vbeta and 13 Jbeta primers. The table came from immunoSEQ multiplex PCR; TCRdb's copy has only in-frame clones and leaves some out. Of roughly 100,000 clones in the sample, about 77% are singletons; the top ten hold about a tenth. The specimen was PBMCs. The receptors were gathered from a woman aged 18-29 years in good health and CMV-seropositive.

V usage is TRBV5-3 and J usage is TRBJ2-7, with a weak D call TRBD2 (5 bases). TRBV5-3 carries the ORF label, with uncertain function. This CDR3 comprises 14 residues. V gave up 10 bases and J gave up 3 bases, with 20 bases separating them. The chain's CDR3 is CAGADGRTLYEQYF. CDR3 sequence (DNA): TGTGCCGGCGCCGATGGACGGACTCTCTACGAGCAGTACTTC.

The table lists this clone with a count of one. The rearrangement links TRBV19 to TRBJ2-7; 9 bases are a match to TRBD1. V was pared by 3 bases and J by 1 base, with 4 bases of the junction left unmatched. This CDR3 contains 15 residues. CDR1 and CDR2 (germline): LNHDA, SQIVND (reference sequence). The CDR3 spells CASSIRGQGSYEQYF. The CDR3 DNA is TGTGCCAGTAGTATTCGGGGACAGGGTTCCTACGAGCAGTACTTC.

This chain uses TRBV9 with TRBJ1-4; D remains ambiguous. This CDR3 comprises 14 residues. Trimming pared 0 bases from V and 5 bases from J, leaving 8 bases between. Germline CDR1 and CDR2: SGDLS and YYNGEE. The CDR3 protein is CASSVAGGNEKLFF. CDR3 coding DNA: TGTGCCAGCAGCGTAGCGGGTGGCAATGAAAAACTGTTTTTT.

V gene TRBV11-2 combines with J gene TRBJ2-3; no clear D gene. Germline V gene sequence: CDR1 SGHAT, CDR2 FQNNGV. Trimming removed 2 bases from V and 4 bases from J, with 4 bases in between. This CDR3 is built from 12 residues. This chain's CDR3 is CASSLPSDTQYF. The CDR3 nucleotides read TGTGCCAGCAGCTTACCCTCAGATACGCAGTATTTT.

The chain has TRBV5-1 and TRBJ1-3; TRBD1 matches at 8 bases. The CDR3 extends over 14 amino acids. Germline CDR1 reads SGHRS; CDR2 reads YFSETQ. V lost 3 bases, J lost 4 bases, and 3 bases stayed unmatched. CDR3 protein: CASSSRGLGNTIYF. The CDR3 region has the DNA TGCGCCAGCAGCTCCAGGGGGCTCGGAAACACCATATATTTT.

The chain is built from TRBV7-2 and TRBJ2-4, with 8 bases aligning to TRBD2. The germline V gene has CDR1 SGHTA and CDR2 FQGNSA. The CDR3 loop spans 15 amino acids. The ends lost 4 bases at V and 2 bases at J; junction bases unmatched: 4. The CDR3 bases are TGTGCCAGCAGCTACCCGGGGGGGCCCAAAAACATTCAGTACTTC. This encodes CASSYPGGPKNIQYF.

The V call is TRBV1, the J call TRBJ1-1; the table names TRBD1, a call not compared with the DNA. TRBV1 is noted as a pseudogene. This CDR3 region has 18 residues. CDR3 bases: TGCACCAGCAGCCACCCCGGAGGGACAGGGGGCCCGCGGGCTGAAGCTTTCTTT. Residues: CTSSHPGGTGGPRAEAFF.

V and J are TRBV27 and TRBJ1-1; TRBD1 is a possible D gene (5 bases). From germline, CDR1 is MNHEY and CDR2 SMNVEV (reference sequence). V was trimmed by 6 bases and J by 4 bases, leaving 9 bases between them. CDR3 length equals 12 residues. In nucleotides, the CDR3 is TGTGCCAGCAGGGGACTGGGCACTGAAGCTTTCTTT. Translation gives CASRGLGTEAFF.